Listed below are T cell receptor beta chains from one sample, sequenced in a study of response to subunit inactivated influenza vaccine. TCRdb re-called the RT-PCR reads with MiXCR, one entry per CDR3 protein. In the table there are hundreds of thousands of distinct CDR3 sequences, around 15% of which are singletons. The material sequenced was PBMCs from blood, taken around 14 days before vaccination. These receptors were collected from a man aged 45-65 years who received an inactivated influenza vaccine. The CDR3 runs from the conserved cysteine through the conserved F or W. A D gene is named only where the DNA matches it firmly. Size values are once, few and many counts, or a class for expanded clones, and some rows have none.

clone size: -; J gene: TRBJ2-1; V gene: TRBV4-2; D gene: TRBD1; CDR3 protein: CASSSGTEGFF; CDR3 DNA: TGTGCCAGCAGCTCCGGGACAGAGGGGTTCTTC
clone size: -; J gene: TRBJ2-7; V gene: TRBV7-8; D gene: -; CDR3 protein: CASSLAPGLYEQYF; CDR3 DNA: TGTGCCAGCAGCTTAGCGCCGGGACTCTACGAGCAGTACTTC
clone size: -; J gene: TRBJ2-7; V gene: TRBV7-9; D gene: TRBD1; CDR3 protein: CASGGQANPYEQYF; CDR3 DNA: TGTGCCAGCGGTGGACAGGCGAATCCCTACGAGCAGTACTTC
clone size: many; J gene: TRBJ2-7; V gene: TRBV20-1; D gene: TRBD2; CDR3 protein: CSVTTNERGSYEQYF; CDR3 DNA: TGCAGTGTTACAACTAACGAGCGGGGATCCTACGAGCAGTACTTC
clone size: few; J gene: TRBJ2-7; V gene: TRBV4-3; D gene: -; CDR3 protein: CASSQLTGSAAYEQYF; CDR3 DNA: TGCGCCAGCAGCCAATTAACAGGGTCGGCAGCCTACGAGCAGTACTTC
clone size: few; J gene: TRBJ2-5; V gene: TRBV24-1; D gene: TRBD2; CDR3 protein: CATSEMTSGSRQETQYF; CDR3 DNA: TGTGCCACCAGTGAGATGACTAGCGGGAGTAGACAAGAGACCCAGTACTTC
clone size: many; J gene: TRBJ2-3; V gene: TRBV12-3/TRBV12-4; D gene: TRBD2; CDR3 protein: CASSDTSGGTDTQYF; CDR3 DNA: TGTGCCAGCAGTGATACTAGCGGGGGGACCGATACGCAGTATTTT
clone size: -; J gene: TRBJ2-1; V gene: TRBV9; D gene: -; CDR3 protein: CASSVGQNYNEQFF; CDR3 DNA: TGTGCCAGCAGCGTAGGACAAAACTACAATGAGCAGTTCTTC
clone size: few; J gene: TRBJ2-7; V gene: TRBV20-1; D gene: -; CDR3 protein: CSARDSSPYEQYF; CDR3 DNA: TGCAGTGCTAGAGACTCCAGTCCCTACGAGCAGTACTTC
clone size: few; J gene: TRBJ2-5; V gene: TRBV6-5; D gene: -; CDR3 protein: CASSSAPKRYGETQYF; CDR3 DNA: TGTGCCAGCAGTTCCGCCCCTAAGCGTTACGGGGAGACCCAGTACTTC
clone size: -; J gene: TRBJ1-1; V gene: TRBV3-1; D gene: -; CDR3 protein: CASSSILKTEAFF; CDR3 DNA: TGTGCCAGCAGCTCTATATTAAAGACTGAAGCTTTCTTT
clone size: few; J gene: TRBJ2-1; V gene: TRBV24-1; D gene: TRBD1; CDR3 protein: CATSDPAGQVRGEQFF; CDR3 DNA: TGTGCCACCAGTGATCCTGCGGGACAGGTGAGGGGTGAGCAGTTCTTC
clone size: few; J gene: TRBJ2-5; V gene: TRBV4-3; D gene: TRBD2; CDR3 protein: CASSQQRTSGKETQYF; CDR3 DNA: TGCGCCAGCAGCCAACAAAGGACTAGCGGGAAGGAGACCCAGTACTTC
clone size: -; J gene: TRBJ2-1; V gene: TRBV5-6; D gene: TRBD2; CDR3 protein: CASSLSGGLAGESEQFF; CDR3 DNA: TGTGCCAGCAGCTTGAGTGGGGGACTAGCGGGAGAAAGTGAGCAGTTCTTC
clone size: few; J gene: TRBJ2-5; V gene: TRBV4-3; D gene: -; CDR3 protein: CASSRSQGPTQETQYF; CDR3 DNA: TGCGCCAGCAGCCGCTCACAGGGCCCAACCCAAGAGACCCAGTACTTC
clone size: -; J gene: TRBJ1-4; V gene: TRBV7-2; D gene: TRBD1; CDR3 protein: CASSRDRGPEKLFF; CDR3 DNA: TGTGCCAGCAGTCGGGACAGGGGGCCGGAAAAACTGTTTTTT
clone size: few; J gene: TRBJ2-1; V gene: TRBV24-1; D gene: TRBD1; CDR3 protein: CATSDGTASSYNEQFF; CDR3 DNA: TGTGCCACCAGTGATGGGACAGCTAGCTCCTACAATGAGCAGTTCTTC
clone size: -; J gene: TRBJ1-2; V gene: TRBV12-3/TRBV12-4; D gene: TRBD1; CDR3 protein: CASSKIQGAGGYTF; CDR3 DNA: TGTGCCAGCAGTAAAATACAGGGGGCGGGAGGCTACACCTTC
clone size: -; J gene: TRBJ2-5; V gene: TRBV7-8; D gene: TRBD2; CDR3 protein: CASSLGGRDSGRGGTQYF; CDR3 DNA: TGTGCCAGCAGCTTAGGAGGGAGAGATAGCGGGAGAGGGGGGACCCAGTACTTC
clone size: few; J gene: TRBJ2-7; V gene: TRBV6-2/TRBV6-3; D gene: TRBD1; CDR3 protein: CASSYREQGPYEQYF; CDR3 DNA: TGTGCCAGCAGTTATCGGGAACAGGGGCCTTACGAGCAGTACTTC
clone size: few; J gene: TRBJ2-6; V gene: TRBV28; D gene: TRBD1; CDR3 protein: CASSLVPYRGRRLSGANVLTF; CDR3 DNA: TGTGCCAGCAGTTTAGTCCCCTACAGGGGGCGGCGACTCTCTGGGGCCAACGTCCTGACTTTC